This T cell receptor (beta chain) derives from a study of blood T cell repertoires in COVID-19. Turning to the study itself: Some COVID-19 samples were acute and others convalescent; all came from the United States, Italy and Spain. T cells, B-cell-depleted T cells, or PBMCs supplied cDNA or gDNA.

Under the authors' procedure: Scientists estimated how many nucleated cells there were by amplifying reference gene primers. This table comes from immunoSEQ multiplex PCR, and its TCRdb copy is limited to in-frame clones, with some not included. V and J calls and clone size are copied from that table; D and trimming were computed from the DNA. The sample includes 150,000 to 200,000 clones, approximately 92% seen only once; the top ten take about 5%. The CDR3 sequence is 14 residues long. The V gene lost 6 bases and the J gene lost 7 bases, with 16 bases spanning the gap. Sequencing was carried out using peripheral blood. The receptor's source is a woman aged 45-65 years with acute or convalescent COVID-19. This sequence joins TRBV23-1 and TRBJ2-1, with a weak D call TRBD1 (6 bases). TRBV23-1 is reported as an ORF; its role is uncertain. As DNA, the CDR3 is TGCGCCAGCAGGACGAAGGGGGAAGGTAATGAGCAGTTCTTC. Translating gives CASRTKGEGNEQFF.